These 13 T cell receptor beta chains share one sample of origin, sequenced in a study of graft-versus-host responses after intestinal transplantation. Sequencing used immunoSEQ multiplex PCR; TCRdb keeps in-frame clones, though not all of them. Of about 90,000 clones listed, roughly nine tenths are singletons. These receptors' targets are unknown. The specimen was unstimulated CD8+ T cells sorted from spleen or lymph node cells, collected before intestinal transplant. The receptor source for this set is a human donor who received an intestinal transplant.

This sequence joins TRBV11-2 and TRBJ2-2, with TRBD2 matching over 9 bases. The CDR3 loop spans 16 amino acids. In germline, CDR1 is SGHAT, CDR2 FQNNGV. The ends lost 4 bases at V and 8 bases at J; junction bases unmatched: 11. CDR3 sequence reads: CASSYPRGGGSGELFF. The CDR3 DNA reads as TGTGCCAGCAGCTACCCGCGGGGGGGCGGATCGGGGGAGCTGTTTTTT.

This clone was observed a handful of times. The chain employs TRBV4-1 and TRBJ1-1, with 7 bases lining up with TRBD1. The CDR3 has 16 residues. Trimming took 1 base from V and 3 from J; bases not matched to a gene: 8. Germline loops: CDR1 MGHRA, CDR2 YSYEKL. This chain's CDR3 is CASSQAGAGGYTEAFF. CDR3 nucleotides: TGCGCCAGCAGCCAAGCGGGCGCAGGGGGTTACACTGAAGCTTTCTTT.

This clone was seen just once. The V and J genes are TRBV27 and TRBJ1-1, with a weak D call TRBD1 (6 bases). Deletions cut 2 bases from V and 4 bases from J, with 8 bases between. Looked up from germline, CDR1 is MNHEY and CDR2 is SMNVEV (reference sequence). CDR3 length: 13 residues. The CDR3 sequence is CASSLLGGTEAFF. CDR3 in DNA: TGTGCCAGCAGTTTACTAGGGGGCACTGAAGCTTTCTTT.

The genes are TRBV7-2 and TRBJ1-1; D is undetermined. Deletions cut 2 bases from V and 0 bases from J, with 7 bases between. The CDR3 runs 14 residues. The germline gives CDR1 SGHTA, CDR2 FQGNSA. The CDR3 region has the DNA TGTGCCAGCAGCTTAATCCCTATGAACACTGAAGCTTTCTTT. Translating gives CASSLIPMNTEAFF.

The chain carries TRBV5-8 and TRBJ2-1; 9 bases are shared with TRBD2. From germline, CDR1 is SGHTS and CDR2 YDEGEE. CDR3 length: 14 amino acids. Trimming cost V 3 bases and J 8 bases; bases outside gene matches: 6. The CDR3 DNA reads TGTGCCAGCAGCTCCGGCGGGGGGGCCCATGAGCAGTTCTTC. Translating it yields CASSSGGGAHEQFF.

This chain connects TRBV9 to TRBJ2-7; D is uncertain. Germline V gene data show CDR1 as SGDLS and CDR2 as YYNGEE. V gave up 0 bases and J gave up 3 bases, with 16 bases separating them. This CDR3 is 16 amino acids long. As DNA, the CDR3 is TGTGCCAGCAGCGTAGCTGGAGACGGTCCCCTCTACGAGCAGTACTTC. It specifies CASSVAGDGPLYEQYF.

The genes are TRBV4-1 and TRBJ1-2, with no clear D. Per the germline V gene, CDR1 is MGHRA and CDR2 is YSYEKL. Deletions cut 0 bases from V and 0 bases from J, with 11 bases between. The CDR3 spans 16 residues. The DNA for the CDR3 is TGCGCCAGCAGCCAAGATGTTAGCATATCTAACTATGGCTACACCTTC. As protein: CASSQDVSISNYGYTF.

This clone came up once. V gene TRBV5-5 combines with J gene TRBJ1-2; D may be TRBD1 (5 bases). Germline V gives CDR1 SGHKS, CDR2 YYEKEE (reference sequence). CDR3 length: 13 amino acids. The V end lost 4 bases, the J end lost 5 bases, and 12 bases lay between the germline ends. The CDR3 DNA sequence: TGTGCCAGCAGCCCGACAGCCGTTTATGGCTACACCTTC. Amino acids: CASSPTAVYGYTF.

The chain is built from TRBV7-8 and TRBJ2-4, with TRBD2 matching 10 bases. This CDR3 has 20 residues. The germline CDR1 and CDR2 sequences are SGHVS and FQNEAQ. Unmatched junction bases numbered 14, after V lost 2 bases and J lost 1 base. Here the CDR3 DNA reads TGTGCCAGCAGCTTATGGTCGTCTAGCGGGAGATCAGTTGCCAAAAACATTCAGTACTTC. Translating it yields CASSLWSSSGRSVAKNIQYF.

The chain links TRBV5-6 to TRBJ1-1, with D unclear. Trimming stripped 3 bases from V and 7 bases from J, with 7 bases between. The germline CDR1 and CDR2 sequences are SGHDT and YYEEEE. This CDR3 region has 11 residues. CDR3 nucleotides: TGTGCCAGCAGCTGGGCGGGTGAAGCTTTCTTT. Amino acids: CASSWAGEAFF.

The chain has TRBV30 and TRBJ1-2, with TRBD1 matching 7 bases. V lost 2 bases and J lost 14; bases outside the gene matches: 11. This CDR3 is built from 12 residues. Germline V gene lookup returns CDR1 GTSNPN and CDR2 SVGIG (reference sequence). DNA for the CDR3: TGTGCCTGGAGTAGGGGACAGCCTTCCCTAACCTTC. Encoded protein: CAWSRGQPSLTF.

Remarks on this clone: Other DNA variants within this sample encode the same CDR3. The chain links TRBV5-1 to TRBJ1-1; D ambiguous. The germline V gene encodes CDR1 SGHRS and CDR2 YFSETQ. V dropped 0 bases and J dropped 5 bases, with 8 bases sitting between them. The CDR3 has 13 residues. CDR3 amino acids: CASSLGGGTEAFF. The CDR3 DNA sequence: TGCGCCAGCAGCTTGGGGGGAGGGACTGAAGCTTTCTTT.

DNA for the CDR3: TGCGCCAGCAGCCAAACTCCCCTCTCTGGAAACACCATATATTTT. Translating gives CASSQTPLSGNTIYF. The chain has TRBV4-3 and TRBJ1-3; D gene uncertain. The CDR3 contains 15 residues. The germline gives CDR1 LGHNA, CDR2 YSLEER. V was cut by 2 bases and J by 0 bases, with 8 bases left in between.